The sequence of this T cell receptor beta chain was determined in a study of Graves' ophthalmopathy and Graves' hyperthyroidism. CDR3 length: 14 residues. V shed 0 bases and J 7 bases; nucleotides not matched to a gene: 2. The germline CDR1 and CDR2 sequences are SGHDT and YYEEEE. RNA transcripts provided the template for amplifying TCR beta CDR3 regions. First-round RT-PCR relied on HTBI primers, and a second-round multiplex PCR came next. TCRdb re-derived calls from the multiplex PCR reads in MiXCR, one entry per CDR3 protein. The data hold almost 750,000 distinct CDR3 sequences, with roughly two fifths observed a single time. Study findings and constraints: Ophthalmopathy cases were distinguished from stable hyperthyroidism by a 13-signature model, reaching around 88% sensitivity and around 81% specificity.

This clonotype turned up a few times. Its specificity is unknown. The receptor was derived from an adult man with Graves' ophthalmopathy. The V and J genes are TRBV5-6 and TRBJ1-4, with 8 bases lining up with TRBD1. Sequencing was carried out using peripheral blood. The CDR3 nucleotides are TGTGCCAGCAGCTTGGGCAGGGGGCGTGAAAAACTGTTTTTT. Amino acids: CASSLGRGREKLFF.